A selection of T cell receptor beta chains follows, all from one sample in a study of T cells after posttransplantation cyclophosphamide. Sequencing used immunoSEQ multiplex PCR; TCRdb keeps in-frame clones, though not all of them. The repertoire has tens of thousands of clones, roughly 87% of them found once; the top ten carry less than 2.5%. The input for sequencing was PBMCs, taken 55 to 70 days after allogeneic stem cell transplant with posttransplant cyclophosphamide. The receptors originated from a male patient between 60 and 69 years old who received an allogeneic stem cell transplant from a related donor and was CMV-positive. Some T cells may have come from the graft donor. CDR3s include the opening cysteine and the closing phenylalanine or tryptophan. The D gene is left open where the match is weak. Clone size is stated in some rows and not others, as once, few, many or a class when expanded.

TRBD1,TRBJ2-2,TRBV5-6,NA,CASSLTGVGTGELFF,TGTGCCAGCAGCTTGACAGGGGTCGGCACCGGGGAGCTGTTTTTT
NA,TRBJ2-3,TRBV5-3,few,CARSLGGPDTQYF,TGTGCCAGAAGCTTGGGGGGGCCAGATACGCAGTATTTT
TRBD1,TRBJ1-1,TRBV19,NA,CASSIERTGGTEAFF,TGTGCCAGTAGTATAGAAAGGACAGGGGGAACTGAAGCTTTCTTT
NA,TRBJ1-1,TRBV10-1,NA,CASSEQLSTEAFF,TGCGCCAGCAGTGAACAGTTATCCACTGAAGCTTTCTTT
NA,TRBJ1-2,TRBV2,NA,CASSLVVRYGYTF,TGTGCCAGCAGCCTGGTGGTCCGGTATGGCTACACCTTC
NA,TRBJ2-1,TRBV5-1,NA,CASSLITGTNNEQFF,TGCGCCAGCAGCTTAATCACAGGAACAAACAATGAGCAGTTCTTC
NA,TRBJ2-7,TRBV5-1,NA,CASSLGNRGEQYF,TGCGCCAGCAGCTTAGGGAACCGGGGCGAGCAGTACTTC
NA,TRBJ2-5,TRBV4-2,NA,CASSQDWRPGETQYF,TGTGCCAGCAGCCAAGATTGGAGGCCGGGGGAGACCCAGTACTTC
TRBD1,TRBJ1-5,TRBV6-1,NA,CASGGQGTGSPQHF,TGTGCCAGCGGGGGACAGGGGACGGGTTCGCCCCAGCATTTT
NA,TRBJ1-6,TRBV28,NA,CASNYGGLNSPLHF,TGTGCCAGCAACTACGGGGGGCTTAATTCACCCCTCCACTTT
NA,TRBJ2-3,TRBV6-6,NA,CASSYSGGRDTQYF,TGTGCCAGCAGTTACTCCGGGGGGCGAGATACGCAGTATTTT
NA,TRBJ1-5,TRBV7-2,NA,CASSLNPGEPQHF,TGTGCCAGCAGCTTGAATCCGGGGGAGCCCCAGCATTTT
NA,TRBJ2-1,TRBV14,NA,CASSLPGGPYNEQFF,TGTGCCAGCAGCCTCCCAGGGGGGCCCTACAATGAGCAGTTCTTC
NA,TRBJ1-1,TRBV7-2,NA,CASSVGAWDTEAFF,TGTGCCAGCAGCGTGGGGGCTTGGGACACTGAAGCTTTCTTT
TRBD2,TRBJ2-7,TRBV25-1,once,CASSEFMGGRDEQYF,TGTGCCAGCAGTGAATTCATGGGCGGGAGGGACGAGCAGTACTTC
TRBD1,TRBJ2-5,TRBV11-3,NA,CASSSPRDRQETQYF,TGTGCCAGCAGCTCGCCCAGGGACAGACAAGAGACCCAGTACTTC